The entry below describes one T cell receptor beta chain. What it recognizes is unknown. A read error may produce the germline difference seen at one junction end. Samples came from axillary lymph nodes draining the breast cancer. The CDR3 has 17 amino acids. From germline, CDR1 is DFQATT and CDR2 SNEGSKA (reference sequence). This sample stems from a study of breast tumors, draining lymph nodes, adjacent tissues. Study-level findings and limits: Compared with basal-like, luminal-like tumors shared significantly more repertoire with nontumor tissue.

TCRdb itself ran the multiplex PCR reads through MiXCR, one entry per CDR3 protein. This sample yields 200,000 or so distinct CDR3 sequences, of which around 33% are seen a single time; 4% to 4.5% belongs to the top ten. The chain is built from TRBV20-1 and TRBJ2-1; perhaps TRBD2 as D (5 bases). Input material: axillary lymph node tissue. This sequence was found in a female donor with breast cancer. Some clones in this sample may be carry-over from other donors' samples. The chain's CDR3 is CSARDHGRVSSYNEQLF. CDR3 sequence (DNA): TGCAGTGCTAGAGATCACGGGCGGGTTAGCTCCTACAATGAGCAGCTCTTC.